This T cell receptor (beta chain) emerged from a study of CD8 T cells in ankylosing spondylitis. Points from the study as a whole: Earlier work had already found some motif variants in reactive arthritis synovial fluid and blood. Reportedly, significant enrichment of disease-linked clones occurred in matched ankylosing spondylitis synovial fluid. Apparently characteristic of ankylosing spondylitis blood was a TCR beta motif (roughly eight highly homologous variants).

TCRdb used MiXCR to reprocess the 5' RACE reads, holding one entry per CDR3 protein. The sample yields about 220,000 distinct CDR3 sequences, around 6.6% seen once. With respect to this clonotype: Its antigen is not identified.

Trimming took off 8 bases at V and 3 bases at J, with 14 bases between the two ends. CDR1 and CDR2 (germline): MNHNS, SASEGT. The CDR3 covers 13 residues. This chain uses TRBV6-1 with TRBJ2-7; weak D call: TRBD2 (6 bases). This receptor was taken from a male donor with ankylosing spondylitis. The sample was blood, either unsorted or a sorted T cell fraction (not recorded which). DNA of the CDR3: TGTGCCAGCGCGCGTGGAGGGTACTACGAGCAGTACTTC. It yields the protein CASARGGYYEQYF.